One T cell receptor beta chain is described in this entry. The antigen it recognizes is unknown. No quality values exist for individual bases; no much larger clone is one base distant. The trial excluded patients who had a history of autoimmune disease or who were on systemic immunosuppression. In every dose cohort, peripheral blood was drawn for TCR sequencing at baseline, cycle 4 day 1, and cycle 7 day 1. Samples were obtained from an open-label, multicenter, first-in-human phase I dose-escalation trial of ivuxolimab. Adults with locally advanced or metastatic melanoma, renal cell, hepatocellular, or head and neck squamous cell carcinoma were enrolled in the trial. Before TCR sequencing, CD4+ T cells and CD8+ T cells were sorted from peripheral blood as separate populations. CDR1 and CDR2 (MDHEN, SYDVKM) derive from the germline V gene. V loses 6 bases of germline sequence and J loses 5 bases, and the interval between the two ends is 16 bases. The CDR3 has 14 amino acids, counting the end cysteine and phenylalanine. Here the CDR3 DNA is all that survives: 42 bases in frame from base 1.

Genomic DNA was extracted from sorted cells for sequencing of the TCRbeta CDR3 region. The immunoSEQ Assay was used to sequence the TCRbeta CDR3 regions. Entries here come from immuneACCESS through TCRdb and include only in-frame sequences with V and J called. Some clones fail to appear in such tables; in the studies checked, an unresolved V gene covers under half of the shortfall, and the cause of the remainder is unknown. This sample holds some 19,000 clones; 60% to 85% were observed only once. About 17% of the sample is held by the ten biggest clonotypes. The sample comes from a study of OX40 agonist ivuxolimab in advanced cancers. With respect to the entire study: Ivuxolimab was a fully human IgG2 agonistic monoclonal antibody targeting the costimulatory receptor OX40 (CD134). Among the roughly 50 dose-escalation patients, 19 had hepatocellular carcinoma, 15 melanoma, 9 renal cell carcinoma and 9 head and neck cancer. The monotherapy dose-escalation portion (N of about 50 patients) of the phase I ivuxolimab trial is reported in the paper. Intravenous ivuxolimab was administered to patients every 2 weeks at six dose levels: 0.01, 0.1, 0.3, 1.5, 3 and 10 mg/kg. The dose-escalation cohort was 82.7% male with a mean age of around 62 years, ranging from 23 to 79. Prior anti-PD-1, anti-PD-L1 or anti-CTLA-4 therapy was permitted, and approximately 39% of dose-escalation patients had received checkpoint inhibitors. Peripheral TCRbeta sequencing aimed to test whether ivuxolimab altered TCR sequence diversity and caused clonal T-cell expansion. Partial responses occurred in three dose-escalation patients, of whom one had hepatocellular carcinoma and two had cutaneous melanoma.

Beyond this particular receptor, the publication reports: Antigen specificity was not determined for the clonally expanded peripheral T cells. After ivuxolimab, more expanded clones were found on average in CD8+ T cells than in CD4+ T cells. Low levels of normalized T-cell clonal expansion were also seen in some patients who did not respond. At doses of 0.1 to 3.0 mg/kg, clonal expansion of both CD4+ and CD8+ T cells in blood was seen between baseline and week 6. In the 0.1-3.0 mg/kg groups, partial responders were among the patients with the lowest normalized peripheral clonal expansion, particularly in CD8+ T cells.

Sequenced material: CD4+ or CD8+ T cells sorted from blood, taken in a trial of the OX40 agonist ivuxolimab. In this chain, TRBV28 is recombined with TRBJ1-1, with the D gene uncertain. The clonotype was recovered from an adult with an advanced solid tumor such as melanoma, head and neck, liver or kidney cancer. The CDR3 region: CASSSLLGLTEAFF. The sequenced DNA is TGTGCCAGCAGCTCCCTGCTTGGTTTGACTGAAGCTTTCTTT. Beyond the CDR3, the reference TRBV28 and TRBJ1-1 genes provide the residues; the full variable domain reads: DVKVTQSSRYLVKRTGEKVFLECVQDMDHENMFWYRQDPGLGLRLIYFSYDVKMKEKGDIPEGYSVSREKKERFSLILESASTNQTSMYLCASSSLLGLTEAFFGQGTRLTVV.